This TCR beta chain was captured in a study of graft-versus-host responses after intestinal transplantation. The assay was immunoSEQ multiplex PCR, and TCRdb's table has in-frame clones only and misses some. In the table there are under 20,000 clones, roughly a third of which are singletons. The TCR sequence derives from a human patient who was an organ donor for intestinal transplantation. Sequenced here: alloreactive CD4+ T cells from a mixed lymphocyte reaction culture, sampled before transplantation. As to subset: CFSE-low proliferating T cells sorted from roughly six-day pre-transplant mixed lymphocyte reaction (GvH or HvG direction).

The CDR3 sequence: CASSTGGKNIQYF. Here the CDR3 DNA reads TGTGCCAGCAGTACAGGGGGCAAAAACATTCAGTACTTC. The chain joins TRBV25-1 to TRBJ2-4; 8 bases are shared with TRBD1. CDR1 MGHDK and CDR2 SYGVNS come from the germline V gene. The trim removed 5 bases at V and 3 bases at J, leaving 0 bases unmatched. The CDR3 totals 13 residues.